These 22 T cell receptor beta chains were sequenced from one sample in a study of siplizumab effects on memory and regulatory T cells. TCRdb's copy holds only in-frame clones and misses some; the assay was immunoSEQ multiplex PCR. This sample carries roughly 100,000 clones, roughly 91% of them seen once, and the ten largest clones take approximately 0.3%. Sequenced: CD4+ T cells sorted from blood. These receptors all come from a human donor in good health.

The rearrangement joins TRBV27 to TRBJ2-7; tentative D call: TRBD1 (6 bases). There are 14 residues in the CDR3. The V end was cut by 3 bases, the J end by 7 bases, with 16 bases between. The germline V gene encodes CDR1 MNHEY and CDR2 SMNVEV (reference sequence). The CDR3: CASSFTGPGDEQYF. The CDR3 DNA sequence: TGTGCCAGCAGTTTCACAGGGCCCGGGGATGAGCAGTACTTC.

The genes are TRBV7-9 and TRBJ2-7, with D hard to call. The length of the CDR3 is 12 residues. V dropped 3 bases and J dropped 4 bases, with 7 bases sitting between them. Germline values: CDR1 SEHNR, CDR2 FQNEAQ (reference sequence). This CDR3 reads CASSLGRYEQYF. CDR3 sequence (DNA): TGTGCCAGCAGCTTGGGCCGGTACGAGCAGTACTTC.

V gene TRBV11-1 combines with J gene TRBJ2-5; 10 nucleotides line up with TRBD2. V dropped 5 bases and J dropped 2; count of bases not matched to a gene: 8. This CDR3 has 16 residues. Germline V gene data show CDR1 as SGHAT and CDR2 as FQDESV (reference sequence). In DNA, the CDR3 is TGTGCCAGCAGCCTCATAGCGGGGGGCCTACAAGAGACCCAGTACTTC. Its translation: CASSLIAGGLQETQYF.

CDR3: CASSSLGSSYNEQFF. CDR3 in DNA: TGTGCCAGCAGTTCGTTGGGTAGCTCCTACAATGAGCAGTTCTTC. The chain joins TRBV6-5 to TRBJ2-1; D not certain. The CDR3 has 15 amino acids. Looked up from germline, CDR1 is MNHEY and CDR2 is SVGAGI. Trimming stripped 4 bases from V and 0 bases from J, with 10 bases between.

This chain links TRBV7-2 with TRBJ1-5, with a tentative D call TRBD1 (5 bases). V dropped 1 base and J dropped 2 bases, with 9 bases sitting between them. Germline CDR1 SGHTA, CDR2 FQGNSA. The CDR3 consists of 15 residues. For the CDR3, the DNA is TGTGCCAGCAGCTTAGTTGGGGCAGGCAATCAGCCCCAGCATTTT. Amino acid sequence: CASSLVGAGNQPQHF.

This clone has a handful of counts. The chain has TRBV9 and TRBJ1-1, with 8 bases that match TRBD1. The CDR3 contains 16 residues. V lost 0 bases to trimming and J lost 2 bases; unmatched junction nucleotides: 6. Looked up from germline, CDR1 is SGDLS and CDR2 is YYNGEE. Written as DNA, the CDR3 is TGTGCCAGCAGCGTAGGACACCAGGGGGCTAACACTGAAGCTTTCTTT. It encodes CASSVGHQGANTEAFF.

This chain connects TRBV13 to TRBJ2-1; no clear D. This CDR3 has 14 amino acids. V dropped 4 bases and J dropped 9 bases, with 16 bases sitting between them. Germline CDR1 PRHDT, CDR2 FYEKMQ (reference sequence). The chain's CDR3 is CASSSRAPSGEQFF. The CDR3 nucleotides read TGTGCCAGCAGCTCCCGGGCCCCTTCCGGTGAGCAGTTCTTC.

The chain combines TRBV7-3 with TRBJ2-2; D gene ambiguous. The CDR3 length is 16 residues. V lost 0 bases and J lost 6, with 14 bases in between. CDR1 SGHTA and CDR2 FQGTGA come from the germline V gene. The CDR3 sequence: CASSLTKTLSAGELFF. The CDR3 bases are TGTGCCAGCAGCTTAACGAAGACTCTTTCTGCCGGGGAGCTGTTTTTT.

This chain connects TRBV18 to TRBJ2-5; 11 bases are a match to TRBD2. This CDR3 has 17 amino acids. V lost 1 base and J lost 5; bases outside the gene matches: 9. The germline V gene encodes CDR1 KGHSH and CDR2 LQKENI. The CDR3 here is CASSPRLAGRFPETQYF. CDR3 DNA: TGTGCCAGCTCACCACGACTAGCGGGAAGGTTTCCGGAGACCCAGTACTTC.

The rearrangement links TRBV10-3 to TRBJ2-1; D gene ambiguous. Germline values: CDR1 ENHRY, CDR2 SYGVKD. Trimming stripped 4 bases from V and 12 bases from J, with 19 bases between. The CDR3 is made up of 14 amino acids. The CDR3 protein is CAISGEIIEDLQFF. The CDR3 DNA reads TGTGCCATCAGTGGCGAAATTATTGAGGACCTGCAGTTCTTC.

This clone was picked up one time. The rearrangement joins TRBV19 to TRBJ2-1; 8 nucleotides line up with TRBD2. In germline, CDR1 is LNHDA, CDR2 SQIVND (reference sequence). Trimming at V came to 5 bases and at J to 3 bases, leaving 3 bases not matched to a gene. This CDR3 is 14 amino acids long. CDR3 sequence: CASSLREGYNEQFF. The CDR3, as DNA: TGTGCCAGTAGTCTACGGGAGGGCTACAATGAGCAGTTCTTC. The whole variable domain, filled in from reference TRBV19 and TRBJ2-1, reads DGGITQSPKYLFRKEGQNVTLSCEQNLNHDAMYWYRQDPGQGLRLIYYSQIVNDFQKGDIAEGYSVSREKKESFPLTVTSAQKNPTAFYLCASSLREGYNEQFFGPGTRLTVL.

V and J are TRBV9 and TRBJ1-3; D gene unclear. V was clipped by 4 bases and J by 4 bases, with 15 bases between them. The germline CDR1 and CDR2 sequences are SGDLS and YYNGEE. CDR3 size: 15 residues. In DNA, the CDR3 is TGTGCCAGCAGCCCTGACCCCGGAATAGGAAACACCATATATTTT. This translates into CASSPDPGIGNTIYF.

This chain uses TRBV21-1 with TRBJ2-5; the D call in the table, TRBD2, was not verified against the DNA. TRBV21-1 is reported as a pseudogene. The CDR3 contains 15 residues. CDR3 DNA: TGTGCCAGCAGCCTAGCGGTCCCCAAGCAAGAGACCCAGTACTTC. Its translation: CASSLAVPKQETQYF.

Here the CDR3 reads CASSLSPGTGGAFF. CDR3 DNA sequence: TGTGCCAGCAGCTTAAGTCCCGGGACAGGGGGAGCTTTCTTT. The rearrangement joins TRBV7-2 to TRBJ1-1; 11 bases align to TRBD1. Germline lookup yields CDR1 SGHTA and CDR2 FQGNSA. V was pared by 2 bases and J by 10 bases, with 6 bases of the junction left unmatched. The CDR3 loop spans 14 amino acids.

CDR3 bases: TGCGCCAGCAGCTTTGACCGCAATCAGCCCCAGCATTTT. It translates to CASSFDRNQPQHF. The V gene is TRBV5-1, the J gene TRBJ1-5; unclear D gene. The germline gives CDR1 SGHRS, CDR2 YFSETQ. This CDR3 spans 13 amino acids. V was pared by 2 bases and J by 2 bases, with 5 bases between.

CDR3 residues: CASSPLRTGGSGTGELFF. As DNA, the CDR3 is TGTGCCAGCTCACCCCTAAGGACAGGGGGGTCCGGAACCGGGGAGCTGTTTTTT. J is TRBJ2-2 and V is TRBV18; 10 bases fit TRBD1. CDR3 length: 18 amino acids. V gave up 3 bases and J gave up 5 bases; unmatched junction bases: 12. Per the germline V gene, CDR1 is KGHSH and CDR2 is LQKENI.

The gene calls are TRBV18 and TRBJ2-6, with 7 positions matching TRBD1. The CDR3 is 17 amino acids. V dropped 2 bases and J dropped 1; count of bases not matched to a gene: 5. Germline V gene lookup returns CDR1 KGHSH and CDR2 LQKENI. The CDR3 DNA is TGTGCCAGCTCACCAACAGGGGCAAGATCTGGGGCCAACGTCCTGACTTTC. Residues: CASSPTGARSGANVLTF.

The chain recombines TRBV7-9 with TRBJ2-7, with 7 bases that match TRBD1. The CDR3 has 14 residues. Germline V gene lookup returns CDR1 SEHNR and CDR2 FQNEAQ (reference sequence). With V trimmed by 5 bases and J by 0 bases, 4 bases remained unmatched. This chain's CDR3 is CASSLDRRSYEQYF. The CDR3 DNA follows: TGTGCCAGCAGCCTGGACAGGCGCTCCTACGAGCAGTACTTC.

This clone was seen only a few times. The chain has TRBV6-1 and TRBJ2-5; 10 positions agree with TRBD2. The CDR3 covers 14 residues. Losses at the gene ends were 8 bases for V and 9 bases for J; bases not matched to a gene: 12. Germline V CDR1 and CDR2: MNHNS, SASEGT. The CDR3 DNA reads as TGTGCCAGCTCGACGGGACTAGCGTTCTCGGCCCAGTACTTC. Its translation is CASSTGLAFSAQYF.

In DNA, the CDR3 is TGCAGCGCTGAGGTAGGCTATGAGCAGTTCTTC. The encoded protein is CSAEVGYEQFF. The V call is TRBV29-1, the J call TRBJ2-1, with D unclear. The CDR3 length is 11 residues. Trimming pared 7 bases from V and 8 bases from J, leaving 12 bases between. CDR1 is SQVTM, CDR2 ANQGSEA, per germline.

The V gene is TRBV2, the J gene TRBJ2-1, with D tentatively TRBD1 (6 bases). Germline assignment: CDR1 SNHLY and CDR2 FYNNEI. Trimming stripped 6 bases from V and 3 bases from J, with 18 bases between. The CDR3 extends over 16 amino acids. The DNA for the CDR3 is TGTGCCAGCAGGGTACGAGAGACAGGTCGCTACAATGAGCAGTTCTTC. Residues: CASRVRETGRYNEQFF.

This chain joins TRBV15 and TRBJ1-3; D is unresolved. Germline loops: CDR1 LNHNV, CDR2 YYDKDF (reference sequence). Trimming took off 0 bases at V and 7 bases at J, with 13 bases between the two ends. The CDR3 has 15 residues. This chain's CDR3 is CATSRDRPMPNTIYF. Written as DNA, the CDR3 is TGTGCCACCAGCAGAGATAGGCCGATGCCCAACACCATATATTTT. Drawing the rest from reference TRBV15 and TRBJ1-3, the complete variable domain is DAMVIQNPRYQVTQFGKPVTLSCSQTLNHNVMYWYQQKSSQAPKLLFHYYDKDFNNEADTPDNFQSRRPNTSFCFLDIRSPGLGDTAMYLCATSRDRPMPNTIYFGEGSWLTVV.